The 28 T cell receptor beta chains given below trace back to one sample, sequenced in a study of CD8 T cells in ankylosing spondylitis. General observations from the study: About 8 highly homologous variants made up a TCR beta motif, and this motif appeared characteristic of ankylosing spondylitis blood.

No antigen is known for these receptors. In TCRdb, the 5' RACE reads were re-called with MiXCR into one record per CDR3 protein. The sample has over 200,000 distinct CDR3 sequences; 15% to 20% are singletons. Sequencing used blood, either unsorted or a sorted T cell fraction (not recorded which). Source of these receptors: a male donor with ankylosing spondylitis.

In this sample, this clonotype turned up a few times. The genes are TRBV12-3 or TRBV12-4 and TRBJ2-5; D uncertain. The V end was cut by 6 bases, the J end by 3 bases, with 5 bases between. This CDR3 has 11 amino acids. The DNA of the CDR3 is TGTGCCAGCAGCGTGGAAGAGACCCAGTACTTC. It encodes CASSVEETQYF.

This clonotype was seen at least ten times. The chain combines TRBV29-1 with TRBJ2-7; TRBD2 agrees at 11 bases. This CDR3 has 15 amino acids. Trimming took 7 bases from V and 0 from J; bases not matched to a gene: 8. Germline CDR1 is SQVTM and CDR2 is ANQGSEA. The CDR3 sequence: CSALGTSGGSYEQYF. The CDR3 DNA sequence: TGCAGCGCCCTTGGGACTAGCGGAGGCTCCTACGAGCAGTACTTC.

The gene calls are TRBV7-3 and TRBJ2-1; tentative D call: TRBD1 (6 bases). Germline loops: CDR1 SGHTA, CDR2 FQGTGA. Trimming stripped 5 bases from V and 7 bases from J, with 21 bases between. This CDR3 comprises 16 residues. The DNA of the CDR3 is TGTGCCAGCAGCACCACCGGGACACAACTGTTTAATGAGCAGTTCTTC. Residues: CASSTTGTQLFNEQFF. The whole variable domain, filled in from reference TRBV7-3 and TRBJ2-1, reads GAGVSQTPSNKVTEKGKYVELRCDPISGHTALYWYRQSLGQGPEFLIYFQGTGAADDSGLPNDRFFAVRPEGSVSTLKIQRTERGDSAVYLCASSTTGTQLFNEQFFGPGTRLTVL.

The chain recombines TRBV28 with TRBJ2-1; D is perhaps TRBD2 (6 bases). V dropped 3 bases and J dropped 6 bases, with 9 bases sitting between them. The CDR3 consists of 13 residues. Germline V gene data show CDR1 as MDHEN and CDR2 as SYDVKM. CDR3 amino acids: CASSLREANEQFF. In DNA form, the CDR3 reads TGTGCCAGCAGTTTGAGGGAGGCCAATGAGCAGTTCTTC.

The CDR3 loop reads CASTNDGSGFVAQHF. CDR3 nucleotides: TGTGCCAGTACAAACGACGGTAGCGGGTTTGTAGCCCAGCATTTT. The gene calls are TRBV19 and TRBJ1-5; no clear D. The CDR3 has 15 residues. The V end lost 7 bases, the J end lost 11 bases, and 24 bases lay between the germline ends. CDR1 is LNHDA, CDR2 SQIVND, per germline (reference sequence).

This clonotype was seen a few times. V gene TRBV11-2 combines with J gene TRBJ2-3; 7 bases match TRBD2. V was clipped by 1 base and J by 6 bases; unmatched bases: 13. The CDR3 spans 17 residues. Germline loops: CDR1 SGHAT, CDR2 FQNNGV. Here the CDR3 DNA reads TGTGCCAGCAGCTTAGGGCCTTCCGGGACTACTGCTGATACGCAGTATTTT. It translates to CASSLGPSGTTADTQYF.

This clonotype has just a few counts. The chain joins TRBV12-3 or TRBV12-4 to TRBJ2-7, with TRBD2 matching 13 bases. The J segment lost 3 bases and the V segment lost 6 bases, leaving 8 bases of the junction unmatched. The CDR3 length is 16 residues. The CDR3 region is CASSGLLAGGIYEQYF. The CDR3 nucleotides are TGTGCCAGCAGCGGATTACTAGCGGGGGGGATCTACGAGCAGTACTTC.

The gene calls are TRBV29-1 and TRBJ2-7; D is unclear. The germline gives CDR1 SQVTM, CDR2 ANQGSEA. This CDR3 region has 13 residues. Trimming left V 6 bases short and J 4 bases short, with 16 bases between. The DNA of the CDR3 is TGCAGCGTGGAGAAGGGAACAGCATACGAGCAGTACTTC. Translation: CSVEKGTAYEQYF.

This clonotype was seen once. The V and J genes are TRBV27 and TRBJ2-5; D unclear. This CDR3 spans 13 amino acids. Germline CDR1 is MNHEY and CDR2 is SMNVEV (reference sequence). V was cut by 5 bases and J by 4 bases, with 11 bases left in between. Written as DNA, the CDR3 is TGTGCCAGCAGTCGGTCAACTGGAGAGACCCAGTACTTC. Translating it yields CASSRSTGETQYF.

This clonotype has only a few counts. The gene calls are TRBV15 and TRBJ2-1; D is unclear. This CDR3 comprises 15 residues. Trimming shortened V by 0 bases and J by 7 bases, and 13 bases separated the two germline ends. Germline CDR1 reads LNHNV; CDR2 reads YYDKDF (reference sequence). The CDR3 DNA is TGTGCCACCAGCAGAGATGTGTCGACTTCAAATGAGCAGTTCTTC. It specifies CATSRDVSTSNEQFF.

The CDR3 region is CASSFLPQDRTYEQYF. CDR3 coding DNA: TGTGCCAGCAGCTTCCTCCCCCAGGACCGCACCTACGAGCAGTACTTC. The rearrangement joins TRBV11-2 to TRBJ2-7; the D is unclear. Trimming removed 3 bases from V and 2 bases from J, with 17 bases in between. CDR3 size: 16 residues. The V gene's germline CDR1 is SGHAT and CDR2 FQNNGV.

In DNA, the CDR3 is TGTGCCAGCAGCTTAAGCCACCAAGAGACCCAGTACTTC. This codes for CASSLSHQETQYF. The chain is built from TRBV6-1 and TRBJ2-5; D gene unclear. Germline CDR1 MNHNS, CDR2 SASEGT. The V end was cut by 6 bases, the J end by 0 bases, with 8 bases between. The CDR3 is made up of 13 amino acids.

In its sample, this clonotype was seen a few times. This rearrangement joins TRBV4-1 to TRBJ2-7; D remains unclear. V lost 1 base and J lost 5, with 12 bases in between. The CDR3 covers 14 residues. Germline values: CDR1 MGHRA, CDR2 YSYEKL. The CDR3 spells CASSQVDGLHEQYF. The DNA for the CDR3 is TGCGCCAGCAGCCAAGTGGACGGGCTGCACGAGCAGTACTTC.

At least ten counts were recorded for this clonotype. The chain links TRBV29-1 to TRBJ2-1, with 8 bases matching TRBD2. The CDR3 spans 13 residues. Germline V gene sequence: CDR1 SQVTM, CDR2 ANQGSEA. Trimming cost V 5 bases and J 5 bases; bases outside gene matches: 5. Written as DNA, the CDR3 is TGCAGCGTTACGGGACTAGAGGACAATGAGCAGTTCTTC. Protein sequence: CSVTGLEDNEQFF.

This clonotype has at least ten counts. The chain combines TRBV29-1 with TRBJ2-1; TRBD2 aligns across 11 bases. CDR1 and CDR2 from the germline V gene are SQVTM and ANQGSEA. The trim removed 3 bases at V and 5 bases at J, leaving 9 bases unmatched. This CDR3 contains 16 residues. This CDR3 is CSVEPQLAGADNEQFF. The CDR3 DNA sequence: TGCAGCGTTGAGCCCCAACTAGCGGGAGCGGACAATGAGCAGTTCTTC.

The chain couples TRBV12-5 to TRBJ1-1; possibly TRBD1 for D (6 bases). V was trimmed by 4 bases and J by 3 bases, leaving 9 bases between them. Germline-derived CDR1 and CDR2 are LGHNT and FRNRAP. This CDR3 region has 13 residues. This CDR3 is CASGWGGHTEAFF. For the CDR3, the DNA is TGTGCTAGTGGTTGGGGGGGGCACACTGAAGCTTTCTTT.

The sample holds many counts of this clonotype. This CDR3 reads CASSKGDTQYF. The CDR3 DNA reads as TGTGCCAGCAGCAAAGGAGATACGCAGTATTTT. This chain connects TRBV12-3 or TRBV12-4 to TRBJ2-3; D uncertain. The CDR3 sequence is 11 residues long. V was cut by 6 bases and J by 5 bases, with 6 bases left in between.

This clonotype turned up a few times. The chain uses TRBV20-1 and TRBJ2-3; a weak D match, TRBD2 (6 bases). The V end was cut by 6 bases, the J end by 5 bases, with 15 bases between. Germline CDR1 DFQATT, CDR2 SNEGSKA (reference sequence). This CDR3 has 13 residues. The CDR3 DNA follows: TGCAGTGCCCCCCCGGGTAGCGGAGATACGCAGTATTTT. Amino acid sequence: CSAPPGSGDTQYF.

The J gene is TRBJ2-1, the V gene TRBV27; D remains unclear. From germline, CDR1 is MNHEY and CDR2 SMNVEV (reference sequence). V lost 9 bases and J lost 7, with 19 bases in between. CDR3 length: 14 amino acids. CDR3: CASNPYGVGNEQFF. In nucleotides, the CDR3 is TGTGCCAGTAACCCGTATGGGGTCGGTAATGAGCAGTTCTTC.

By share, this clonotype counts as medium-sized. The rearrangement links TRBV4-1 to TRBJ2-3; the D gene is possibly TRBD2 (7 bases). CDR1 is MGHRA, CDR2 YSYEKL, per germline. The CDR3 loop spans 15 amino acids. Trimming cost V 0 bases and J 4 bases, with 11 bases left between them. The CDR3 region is CASSQDRGGADTQYF. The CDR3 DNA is TGCGCCAGCAGCCAAGATAGGGGGGGTGCAGATACGCAGTATTTT.

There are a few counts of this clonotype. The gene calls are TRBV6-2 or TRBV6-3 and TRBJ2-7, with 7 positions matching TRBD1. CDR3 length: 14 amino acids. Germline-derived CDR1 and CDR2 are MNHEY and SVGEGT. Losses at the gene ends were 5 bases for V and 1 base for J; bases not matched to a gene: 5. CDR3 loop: CASSQIQGSYEQYF. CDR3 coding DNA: TGTGCCAGCAGTCAAATACAGGGGTCCTACGAGCAGTACTTC.

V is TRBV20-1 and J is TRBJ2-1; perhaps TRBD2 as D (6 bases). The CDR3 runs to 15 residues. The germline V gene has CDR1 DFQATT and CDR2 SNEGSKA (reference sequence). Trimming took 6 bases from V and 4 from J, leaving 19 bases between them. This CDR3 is CSATKLAGPYNEQFF. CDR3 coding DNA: TGCAGTGCGACCAAGCTCGCGGGACCGTACAATGAGCAGTTCTTC.

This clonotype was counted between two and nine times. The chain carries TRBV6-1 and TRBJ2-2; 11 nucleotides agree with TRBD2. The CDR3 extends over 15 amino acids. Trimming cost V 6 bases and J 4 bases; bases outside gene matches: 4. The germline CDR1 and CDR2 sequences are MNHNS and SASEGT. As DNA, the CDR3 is TGTGCCAGCAGCACAGGGACTAGCGGCACCGGGGAGCTGTTTTTT. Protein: CASSTGTSGTGELFF.

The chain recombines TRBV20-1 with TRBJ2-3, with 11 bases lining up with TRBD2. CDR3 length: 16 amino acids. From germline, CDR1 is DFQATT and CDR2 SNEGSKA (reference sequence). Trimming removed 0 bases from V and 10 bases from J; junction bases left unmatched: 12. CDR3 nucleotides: TGCAGTGCTAGAGATTTACTAGCGGGGGAGTCTCCCTCGCAGTATTTT. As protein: CSARDLLAGESPSQYF.

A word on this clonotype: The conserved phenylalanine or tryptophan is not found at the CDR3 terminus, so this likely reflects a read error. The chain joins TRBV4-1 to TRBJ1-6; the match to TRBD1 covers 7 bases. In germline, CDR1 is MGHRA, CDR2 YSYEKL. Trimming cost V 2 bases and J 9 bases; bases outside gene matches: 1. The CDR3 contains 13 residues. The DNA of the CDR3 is TGCGCCAGCAGCCAAACAGGGGTTTCACCCCTCCACCTT. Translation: CASSQTGVSPLHL.

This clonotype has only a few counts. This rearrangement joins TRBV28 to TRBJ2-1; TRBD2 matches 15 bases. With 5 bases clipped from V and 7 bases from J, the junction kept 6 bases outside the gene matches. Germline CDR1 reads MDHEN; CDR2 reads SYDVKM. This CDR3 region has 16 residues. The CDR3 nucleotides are TGTGCCAGCAGTCCCCCGGGACTAGCGGGAGGTAATGAGCAGTTCTTC. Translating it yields CASSPPGLAGGNEQFF.

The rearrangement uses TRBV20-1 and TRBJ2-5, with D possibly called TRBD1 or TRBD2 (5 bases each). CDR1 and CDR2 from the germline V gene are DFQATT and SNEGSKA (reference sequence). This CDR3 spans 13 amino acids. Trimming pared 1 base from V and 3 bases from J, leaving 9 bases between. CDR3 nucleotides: TGCAGTGCTAGAGGGGACGAAGAAGAGACCCAGTACTTC. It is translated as CSARGDEEETQYF.

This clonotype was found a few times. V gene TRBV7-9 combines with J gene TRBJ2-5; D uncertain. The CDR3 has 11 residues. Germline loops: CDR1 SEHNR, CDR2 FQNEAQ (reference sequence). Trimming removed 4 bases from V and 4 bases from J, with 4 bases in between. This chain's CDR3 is CASSSLETQYF. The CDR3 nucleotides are TGTGCCAGCAGCTCCCTAGAGACCCAGTACTTC.